Given below is one T cell receptor beta chain in context. This record comes from a study of control samples from healthy donors and cancer patients. The method was immunoSEQ multiplex PCR; TCRdb's version includes in-frame clones alone and lacks a portion of them. The table has approximately 100,000 clones, approximately 86% seen once; the top ten hold over 20%. V lost 5 bases and J lost 5; bases outside the gene matches: 10. Germline assignment: CDR1 MNHEY and CDR2 SMNVEV (reference sequence). CDR3 length: 15 residues. The specimen sequenced was blood. V is TRBV27 and J is TRBJ1-1, with 8 bases that match TRBD1. The receptor comes from a man aged 25 to 40 in good health. The CDR3 protein is CASSPSDRARTEAFF. The DNA of the CDR3 is TGTGCCAGCAGTCCCTCGGACAGGGCGCGGACTGAAGCTTTCTTT.